The 32 T cell receptor beta chains given below trace back to one sample, sequenced in a study of Graves' ophthalmopathy and Graves' hyperthyroidism. RNA transcripts were the template, and TCR beta CDR3 regions were amplified from them. Second-round multiplex PCR came after a first-round RT-PCR that employed HTBI primers. TCRdb analysed the multiplex PCR reads with MiXCR anew, one entry per CDR3 protein. The sample holds some 1.1 million distinct CDR3 sequences, 35% to 40% seen once. Material: peripheral blood or thyroid tissue (not recorded which). These TCRs come from an adult man with Graves' hyperthyroidism.

The table lists this clonotype with a count of one. Given a much more abundant clone one base away, this may be a read error. The chain carries TRBV19 and TRBJ1-1; no clear D. CDR1 LNHDA and CDR2 SQIVND come from the germline V gene (reference sequence). CDR3 length equals 15 residues. The V end was cut by 4 bases, the J end by 0 bases, with 12 bases between. The CDR3 bases are TGTGCCAGTAGTACAAGGATCGGCATGAACACTGAAGCTTTCTTT. Residues: CASSTRIGMNTEAFF.

The count of this clonotype is one. The chain employs TRBV7-7 and TRBJ2-3; the D gene is possibly TRBD2 (6 bases). The CDR3 has 14 amino acids. V was cut by 5 bases and J by 0 bases, with 9 bases left in between. Germline V CDR1 and CDR2: SSHAT, FNYEAQ (reference sequence). The CDR3, as DNA: TGTGCCAGCAGCGCGGGATGGAGCACAGATACGCAGTATTTT. Residues: CASSAGWSTDTQYF. Filled out from reference TRBV7-7 and TRBJ2-3, the complete variable domain reads GAGVSQSPRYKVTKRGQDVTLRCDPISSHATLYWYQQALGQGPEFLTYFNYEAQPDKSGLPSDRFSAERPEGSISTLTIQRTEQRDSAMYRCASSAGWSTDTQYFGPGTRLTVL.

This clonotype has only a few counts. The chain uses TRBV15 and TRBJ2-7; TRBD2 might be the D (6 bases). The germline V gene encodes CDR1 LNHNV and CDR2 YYDKDF (reference sequence). V dropped 0 bases and J dropped 0 bases, with 12 bases sitting between them. CDR3 length equals 16 residues. CDR3 sequence: CATSRDLRGFSYEQYF. The CDR3 nucleotides read TGTGCCACCAGCAGAGATCTTCGGGGGTTCTCCTACGAGCAGTACTTC.

Ten or more counts support this clonotype. This chain connects TRBV5-6 to TRBJ2-5; D call uncertain. Trimming stripped 0 bases from V and 2 bases from J, with 8 bases between. This CDR3 region has 14 residues. Germline-derived CDR1 and CDR2 are SGHDT and YYEEEE. The CDR3 DNA reads TGTGCCAGCAGCTTGGCCGATGGGCAAGAGACCCAGTACTTC. Its translation: CASSLADGQETQYF.

This chain links TRBV2 with TRBJ2-5; 8 bases align to TRBD1. The CDR3 runs 13 residues. The germline gives CDR1 SNHLY, CDR2 FYNNEI. CDR3 protein: CASRTGMRETQYF. CDR3 DNA: TGTGCTAGCCGGACAGGGATGAGAGAGACCCAGTACTTC.

This clonotype occurred a few times. Since a much larger clone is just one base distant, this may be a read error. The chain is built from TRBV29-1 and TRBJ1-1; D is unresolved. CDR1 and CDR2 from the germline V gene are SQVTM and ANQGSEA. With 4 bases removed from V and 10 bases from J, the gap between germline ends came to 16 bases. There are 12 residues in the CDR3. CDR3 in DNA: TGCAGCGTTGGAGATTTTCGGTTCGTAGCTTTCTTT. It translates to CSVGDFRFVAFF.

As to this clonotype: A much larger clone sits a single nucleotide away, making a read error possible. The chain links TRBV12-3 or TRBV12-4 to TRBJ2-7; TRBD1 might be the D (5 bases). CDR3 size: 14 residues. Here the CDR3 reads CASSPQGFTYGQYF. The DNA of the CDR3 is TGTGCCAGCAGTCCCCAGGGTTTCACCTACGGGCAGTACTTC.

This chain uses TRBV4-1 with TRBJ2-7; 7 positions match TRBD1. V trimming: 4 bases; J trimming: 0 bases; junction bases outside the gene matches: 12. The germline V gene encodes CDR1 MGHRA and CDR2 YSYEKL. The CDR3 is 17 amino acids. CDR3 region: CASSPPETGQPSYEQYF. As DNA, the CDR3 is TGCGCCAGCAGCCCACCTGAGACAGGGCAGCCCTCCTACGAGCAGTACTTC.

This sequence joins TRBV29-1 and TRBJ2-7; no reliable D call. This CDR3 has 11 amino acids. V was clipped by 8 bases and J by 1 base, with 9 bases between them. Germline CDR1 is SQVTM and CDR2 is ANQGSEA. The CDR3 spells CSPDGSYEQYF. CDR3 coding DNA: TGCAGCCCGGACGGTTCCTACGAGCAGTACTTC.

This clonotype was seen more than once but under ten times. V is TRBV27 and J is TRBJ2-7; D ambiguous. Per germline, CDR1 MNHEY and CDR2 SMNVEV (reference sequence). V was cut by 1 base and J by 5 bases, with 9 bases left in between. The CDR3 spans 13 residues. CDR3 amino acids: CASSLFYAHEQYF. The CDR3 nucleotides are TGTGCCAGCAGTTTATTTTACGCCCACGAGCAGTACTTC.

This clonotype was observed a few times. This chain connects TRBV6-6 to TRBJ2-7; possible D gene TRBD1, 5 bases. Trimming took off 4 bases at V and 5 bases at J, with 9 bases between the two ends. The CDR3 contains 12 residues. Germline CDR1 MNHNY, CDR2 SVGAGI (reference sequence). The CDR3 nucleotides read TGTGCCAGCAGTTCGACAGTCGACGAGCAGTACTTC. The encoded protein is CASSSTVDEQYF.

With regard to this clonotype: This may stem from a read error, because a much larger clone lies one nucleotide away. This CDR3 fails to terminate in the conserved phenylalanine or tryptophan, so it likely reflects a read error. The chain links TRBV15 to TRBJ2-7; D may be TRBD1 or TRBD2 (5 bases each). Trimming took 5 bases from V and 0 from J, leaving 8 bases between them. Germline CDR1 and CDR2: LNHNV and YYDKDF (reference sequence). The CDR3 loop spans 13 amino acids. The CDR3 nucleotides are TGTGCCACCAGCGGGGCGGGCTCCTACGAGCAGTACCTC. This sequence encodes CATSGAGSYEQYL.

In this sample, this clonotype turned up many times. This chain links TRBV29-1 with TRBJ1-2; D remains ambiguous. The CDR3 contains 13 residues. Per the germline V gene, CDR1 is SQVTM and CDR2 is ANQGSEA. V shed 4 bases and J shed 5 bases, with 14 bases lying between them. The CDR3 bases are TGCAGCGTTGTGGGAGGCATTGGTTATGGCTACACCTTC. It codes for CSVVGGIGYGYTF.

This clonotype was found a few times. The chain employs TRBV2 and TRBJ2-2; no clear D gene. CDR3 length: 12 amino acids. Trimming removed 6 bases at V and 8 bases at J, with 10 bases between. Per the germline V gene, CDR1 is SNHLY and CDR2 is FYNNEI. This CDR3 is CASREISGELFF. As DNA, the CDR3 is TGTGCCAGCAGAGAGATATCTGGGGAGCTGTTTTTT. Supplemented by reference TRBV2 and TRBJ2-2, the full variable domain reads EPEVTQTPSHQVTQMGQEVILRCVPISNHLYFYWYRQILGQKVEFLVSFYNNEISEKSEIFDDQFSVERPDGSNFTLKIRSTKLEDSAMYFCASREISGELFFGEGSRLTVL.

The chain uses TRBV5-1 and TRBJ1-1, with D possibly matching TRBD1 (5 bases). The V end lost 5 bases, the J end lost 4 bases, and 21 bases lay between the germline ends. Germline loops: CDR1 SGHRS, CDR2 YFSETQ. The CDR3 loop spans 16 amino acids. The CDR3 DNA reads as TGCGCCAGCAGACTGGGGGTGGGGGAAGCGAGCACTGAAGCTTTCTTT. This encodes CASRLGVGEASTEAFF.

At least ten counts were recorded for this clonotype. V is TRBV2 and J is TRBJ1-1; unclear D gene. The CDR3 sequence is 14 residues long. The germline V and J ends were trimmed by 6 bases and 0 bases, with 11 bases remaining between them. Per germline, CDR1 SNHLY and CDR2 FYNNEI. CDR3 protein: CASSPAGLNTEAFF. The CDR3 DNA follows: TGTGCCAGCAGCCCCGCGGGGTTGAACACTGAAGCTTTCTTT. The full variable domain, in which reference TRBV2 and TRBJ1-1 provide the parts outside the CDR3, is EPEVTQTPSHQVTQMGQEVILRCVPISNHLYFYWYRQILGQKVEFLVSFYNNEISEKSEIFDDQFSVERPDGSNFTLKIRSTKLEDSAMYFCASSPAGLNTEAFFGQGTRLTVV.

This clonotype was detected a few times. The chain couples TRBV20-1 to TRBJ2-6, with unresolved D. The CDR3 consists of 14 residues. The germline V gene encodes CDR1 DFQATT and CDR2 SNEGSKA (reference sequence). The ends were cut back, 3 bases at V and 2 bases at J, with 8 bases in the middle. The CDR3 DNA reads TGCAGTGCTAGTGACCAGCCTGGGGCCAACGTCCTGACTTTC. This encodes CSASDQPGANVLTF.

For this clonotype: This CDR3 is missing its conserved last phenylalanine or tryptophan, likely due to a read error. The gene calls are TRBV30 and TRBJ1-1; 7 bases agree with TRBD1. CDR3 length equals 14 residues. V shed 0 bases, J shed 5 bases, and the junction held 6 bases outside the gene matches. Germline CDR1 is GTSNPN and CDR2 is SVGIG (reference sequence). CDR3: CAWSVPGQKTEAFL. The DNA of the CDR3 is TGTGCCTGGAGTGTACCGGGACAGAAGACTGAAGCTTTCCTT.

This clonotype was recorded many times. This sequence joins TRBV6-5 and TRBJ2-5, with D perhaps TRBD2 (6 bases). V lost 10 bases, J lost 1 base, and 16 bases lay in between. The CDR3 contains 14 residues. Germline V gene data show CDR1 as MNHEY and CDR2 as SVGAGI. The CDR3 DNA reads TGTGCCACCGAAAAACGGGACTTCCAAGAGACCCAGTACTTC. Protein product: CATEKRDFQETQYF.

J is TRBJ2-5 and V is TRBV20-1, with a weak D call TRBD1 (6 bases). The germline V gene has CDR1 DFQATT and CDR2 SNEGSKA (reference sequence). The CDR3 sequence is 13 residues long. CDR3 residues: CSPGRGIQETQYF. The DNA for the CDR3 is TGCAGCCCAGGAAGGGGGATCCAAGAGACCCAGTACTTC.

The chain joins TRBV7-2 to TRBJ2-5, with TRBD1 matching 9 bases. Germline values: CDR1 SGHTA, CDR2 FQGNSA. V dropped 4 bases and J dropped 7; count of bases not matched to a gene: 7. The CDR3 has 14 amino acids. The CDR3 sequence is CASSSTGGLGTQYF. DNA for the CDR3: TGTGCCAGCAGCTCCACAGGGGGCCTCGGGACCCAGTACTTC.

This sequence joins TRBV5-1 and TRBJ2-2, with 8 bases lining up with TRBD1. Germline CDR1 reads SGHRS; CDR2 reads YFSETQ. CDR3 size: 16 residues. Trimming cost V 3 bases and J 4 bases; bases outside gene matches: 8. The CDR3 coding sequence is TGCGCCAGCAGCTACTCAGGGGGCGCGGGCACCGGGGAGCTGTTTTTT. Its protein is CASSYSGGAGTGELFF.

This clonotype was seen many times. The CDR3: CSGTGTGKNTEAFF. For the CDR3, the DNA is TGCAGCGGTACAGGGACCGGTAAGAACACTGAAGCTTTCTTT. The chain combines TRBV29-1 with TRBJ1-1, with D perhaps matching TRBD1 (6 bases). Trimming removed 7 bases from V and 1 base from J, with 16 bases in between. The germline V gene encodes CDR1 SQVTM and CDR2 ANQGSEA. The CDR3 extends over 14 amino acids.

This clonotype was seen ten or more times. The rearrangement links TRBV7-2 to TRBJ1-2, with D perhaps TRBD1 (6 bases). Trimming removed 5 bases at V and 9 bases at J, with 13 bases between. This CDR3 region has 12 residues. Looked up from germline, CDR1 is SGHTA and CDR2 is FQGNSA. The CDR3 nucleotides are TGTGCCAGCAGCGCACAGGGTCTAAGCTACACCTTC. This gives the protein CASSAQGLSYTF.

In regard to this clonotype: A read error is possible here, since a much larger clone lies one base away. The chain links TRBV25-1 to TRBJ1-4; no clear D. CDR1 is MGHDK, CDR2 SYGVNS, per germline. This CDR3 is built from 17 residues. The CDR3 here is CTSSVGDGELRNEKLFF. The CDR3 nucleotides read TGTACCAGCAGCGTAGGAGATGGGGAGTTACGGAATGAAAAACTGTTTTTT. The variable domain in full, completed from reference TRBV25-1 and TRBJ1-4, reads EADIYQTPRYLVIGTGKKITLECSQTMGHDKMYWYQQDPGMELHLIHYSYGVNSTEKGDLSSESTVSRIRTEHFPLTLESARPSHTSQYLCTSSVGDGELRNEKLFFGSGTQLSVL.

Ten or more counts support this clonotype. The chain carries TRBV7-9 and TRBJ1-5; TRBD1 aligns across 9 bases. J was trimmed by 5 bases and V by 4 bases; bases with no gene match: 6. Germline V gene lookup returns CDR1 SEHNR and CDR2 FQNEAQ (reference sequence). There are 15 residues in the CDR3. The CDR3 protein is CASSSQGAWDQPQHF. CDR3 bases: TGTGCCAGCAGCTCACAGGGGGCTTGGGATCAGCCCCAGCATTTT.

This clonotype was counted a few times. V is TRBV20-1 and J is TRBJ2-7; possibly TRBD1 for D (6 bases). The germline V gene encodes CDR1 DFQATT and CDR2 SNEGSKA (reference sequence). The CDR3 is 14 amino acids. Trimming removed 3 bases from V and 1 base from J, with 13 bases in between. The chain's CDR3 is CSASGQLASYEQYF. CDR3 bases: TGCAGTGCTAGCGGACAGCTGGCTTCCTACGAGCAGTACTTC.

For this clonotype: This could be a read error, since a much larger clone is one nucleotide away. V and J are TRBV10-3 and TRBJ2-7, with 7 bases aligning to TRBD2. This CDR3 contains 17 residues. V was pared by 5 bases and J by 0 bases, with 13 bases of the junction left unmatched. Germline V gives CDR1 ENHRY, CDR2 SYGVKD. CDR3 coding DNA: TGTGCCATCAGTTCCTCCGAAAGCGGGGTCAGCTCCTACGAGCAGTACTTC. This sequence encodes CAISSSESGVSSYEQYF.

The CDR3 nucleotides are TGTGCCAGCATCGAGGGATTCGGAGCGAGGGGAAGGGAGACCCAGTACTTC. This translates into CASIEGFGARGRETQYF. The V gene is TRBV7-8, the J gene TRBJ2-5; D is tentatively TRBD1 or TRBD2 (5 bases each). The CDR3 loop spans 17 amino acids. Per the germline V gene, CDR1 is SGHVS and CDR2 is FQNEAQ. V lost 7 bases to trimming and J lost 5 bases, with 26 bases between them.

This clonotype was picked up many times. As DNA, the CDR3 is TGCGCCAGCAGCCAAGAATTGGGAGGGAATCAGCCCCAGCATTTT. Translated, it gives CASSQELGGNQPQHF. The V call is TRBV4-1, the J call TRBJ1-5; D gene ambiguous. The CDR3 consists of 15 residues. The V end was cut by 0 bases, the J end by 4 bases, with 10 bases between. Germline loops: CDR1 MGHRA, CDR2 YSYEKL.

The chain is built from TRBV11-2 and TRBJ1-3; D is ambiguous. Germline CDR1 SGHAT, CDR2 FQNNGV. CDR3 length: 15 residues. Deletions cut 0 bases from V and 0 bases from J, with 6 bases between. The CDR3 nucleotides are TGTGCCAGCAGCTTAGATCCGCTCTCTGGAAACACCATATATTTT. Encoded protein: CASSLDPLSGNTIYF.

This clonotype was counted at least ten times. The gene calls are TRBV19 and TRBJ2-7; perhaps TRBD2 as D (7 bases). The V gene lost 6 bases and the J gene lost 7 bases, with 22 bases spanning the gap. Germline loops: CDR1 LNHDA, CDR2 SQIVND (reference sequence). This CDR3 has 15 residues. The CDR3 is CASSSGLGGLGEQYF. DNA of the CDR3: TGTGCCAGTAGCTCAGGCCTCGGGGGGCTCGGGGAGCAGTACTTC.